These T cell receptor beta chains were read from a single sample in a study of shared clonotypes between healthy human individuals. Profiling relied on immunoSEQ multiplex PCR, and the TCRdb table lists in-frame clones only, not all of them. The data show millions of clones, over 85% seen once. The specimen was naive CD4+ T cells from PBMCs. These receptors were taken from a young man in good health. Some clones in this sample may be carry-over from other donors' samples. Both conserved end residues are part of each CDR3. D genes are given only for firm matches. The listing skips clone size in some rows; elsewhere it reads once, few, many or a size class.

clone_size d_call j_call v_call cdr3_aa cdr3_nt
NA NA TRBJ1-2 TRBV6-1 CASSEAGYGYTF TGTGCCAGCAGTGAAGCTGGGTACGGCTACACCTTC
NA TRBD2 TRBJ2-5 TRBV5-4 CASSFGGLAGVSETQYF TGTGCCAGCAGCTTTGGGGGACTAGCGGGAGTTTCGGAGACCCAGTACTTC
NA TRBD2 TRBJ2-3 TRBV10-3 CAISAGLADRTDTQYF TGTGCCATCAGTGCGGGACTAGCGGACCGCACAGATACGCAGTATTTT
NA NA TRBJ1-4 TRBV28 CASSLKRDGPSTNEKLFF TGTGCCAGCAGTCTAAAACGGGACGGACCGTCAACTAATGAAAAACTGTTTTTT
NA NA TRBJ2-7 TRBV28 CATTGLSDEQYF TGTGCCACTACAGGGCTTTCGGACGAGCAGTACTTC
once TRBD2 TRBJ2-1 TRBV5-4 CASSLKGGRLYNEQFF TGTGCCAGCAGCTTGAAGGGCGGGAGACTCTACAATGAGCAGTTCTTC
NA TRBD2 TRBJ2-1 TRBV5-4 CASSLGGDNEQFF TGTGCCAGCAGCCTTGGGGGGGATAATGAGCAGTTCTTC
NA NA TRBJ2-7 TRBV5-1 CASSLAPGSYEQYF TGCGCCAGCAGCTTGGCCCCGGGGTCCTACGAGCAGTACTTC
NA NA TRBJ2-6 TRBV5-8 CASSFSGANVLTF TGTGCCAGCAGCTTCTCTGGGGCCAACGTCCTGACTTTC
NA NA TRBJ2-5 TRBV7-7 CASSLGGTQETQYF TGTGCCAGCAGCTTAGGGGGCACACAGGAGACCCAGTACTTC
NA NA TRBJ1-4 TRBV29-1 CSVGFSDEKLFF TGCAGCGTTGGGTTTTCGGATGAAAAACTGTTTTTT
NA TRBD1 TRBJ2-1 TRBV4-2 CASSQRDRGLLTFF TGTGCCAGCAGCCAAAGGGACAGGGGGCTTCTAACGTTCTTC
NA NA TRBJ1-2 TRBV28 CATPSVEDYGYTF TGTGCCACCCCGAGTGTGGAGGACTATGGCTACACCTTC
NA TRBD1 TRBJ1-1 TRBV7-2 CASSLDRGWSEAFF TGTGCCAGCAGCCTGGACAGGGGTTGGTCTGAAGCTTTCTTT
NA TRBD2 TRBJ2-7 TRBV2 CASSGGTSGANDEQYF TGTGCCAGCAGTGGCGGGACTAGCGGGGCGAATGACGAGCAGTACTTC
NA TRBD1 TRBJ1-5 TRBV18 CASSLQGARNQPQHF TGTGCCAGCTCACTCCAGGGGGCCCGCAATCAGCCCCAGCATTTT
NA NA TRBJ2-1 TRBV18 CASSPRADEQFF TGTGCCAGCTCACCAAGGGCGGATGAGCAGTTCTTC
NA TRBD2 TRBJ2-7 TRBV9 CASSVGRESTYEQYF TGTGCCAGCAGCGTAGGGCGGGAGAGTACCTACGAGCAGTACTTC
NA NA TRBJ2-7 TRBV28 CASTPVGITSSYEQYF TGTGCCAGCACCCCCGTGGGGATCACCAGCTCCTACGAGCAGTACTTC
NA TRBD1 TRBJ2-7 TRBV5-1 CASSPDRDEQYF TGCGCCAGCAGCCCTGACAGGGACGAGCAGTACTTC